This T cell receptor beta chain was recorded in a study of blood T cells in healthy people across ages. V trimming: 3 bases; J trimming: 2 bases; junction bases outside the gene matches: 11. CDR1 and CDR2 (germline): MNHEY, SMNVEV (reference sequence). CDR3 length equals 17 residues. It was with a sample-barcoded 5' primer and a J-beta primer mix that a second PCR of roughly 6 to 12 cycles was run. From the 5' RACE reads, TCRdb called clonotypes with MiXCR, one entry per CDR3 protein. Seen here are a few hundred thousand distinct CDR3 sequences, around 27% observed once, and the top ten hold 3% to 4%. These same records also appear under a second study, on T cells of mothers and their children.

The source is a boy aged 2 to 10 in good health. The specimen sequenced was blood. This chain connects TRBV27 to TRBJ2-3; 7 bases line up with TRBD1. CDR3 amino acids: CASSFFGQVGTTDTQYF. Written as DNA, the CDR3 is TGTGCCAGCAGTTTTTTCGGACAGGTTGGAACCACAGATACGCAGTATTTT.